The clone carrying this T cell receptor beta chain was seen only once. The data derive from a study of blood T cell repertoires in COVID-19. Original processing notes: Reference gene primer amplification gave estimated nucleated cell counts. Sequencing used immunoSEQ multiplex PCR; TCRdb keeps in-frame clones, though not all of them. V and J calls and clone size are as listed in that table; D and trimming were resolved from the DNA. The data hold 100,000 to 150,000 clones, with 85% to 90% observed a single time. CDR1 is SGHKS, CDR2 YYEKEE, per germline (reference sequence). The CDR3 contains 16 residues. Trimming removed 0 bases from V and 5 bases from J, with 15 bases in between.

This chain uses TRBV5-5 with TRBJ2-1; D perhaps matches TRBD2 (5 bases). The source of this sequence is a man older than 75 with active or convalescent COVID-19. Sequenced input: peripheral blood. This chain's CDR3 is CASSLAVGVRDNEQFF. The CDR3 region has the DNA TGTGCCAGCAGCTTGGCCGTGGGAGTACGAGACAATGAGCAGTTCTTC. The entire variable domain, with the rest obtained from reference TRBV5-5 and TRBJ2-1, is as follows: DAGVTQSPTHLIKTRGQQVTLRCSPISGHKSVSWYQQVLGQGPQFIFQYYEKEERGRGNFPDRFSARQFPNYSSELNVNALLLGDSALYLCASSLAVGVRDNEQFFGPGTRLTVL.